The T cell receptor (beta chain) under discussion was sequenced for a study of T cell repertoires in cytomegalovirus infection. Turning to the study itself: Alongside well-studied HLA-B-restricted CMV epitopes, recently identified HLA-C-restricted CMV epitopes were also used. The public TCR beta signatures pointed to both CMV infection and matching HLA type. Study-wide findings and caveats: Frequencies of public TCR beta families were cumulated, and this identified carriers of CMV plus the relevant HLA. Ex vivo, HLA-C-restricted CMV-specific TCR beta clonotypes prevailed over the rest of the response.

This clonotype was recorded a few times. Its antigen is not identified. TCRdb passed the reads through MiXCR, listing each CDR3 protein once. The table lists over 55,000 distinct CDR3 sequences, roughly a fifth of them singletons. V lost 0 bases and J lost 5, with 23 bases in between. The CDR3 contains 19 residues. CDR1 and CDR2 (germline): MNHNY, SVGAGI (reference sequence). V and J are TRBV6-6 and TRBJ1-3, with D maybe TRBD1 (5 bases). The source material was CD8+ T cells from cultured PBMCs, sampled from culture after CMV antigen stimulation. This receptor was taken from a human donor in good health (CMV status not recorded). Some clones in this sample may be carry-over from other donors' samples. The CDR3 DNA is TGTGCCAGCAGTTACTCGAAAGCGGGGGGACCTCCTCATAGAAACACCATATATTTT. Amino acid sequence: CASSYSKAGGPPHRNTIYF.